This T cell receptor beta chain is drawn from a study of metastatic and nonmetastatic thyroid tumors. Study in general: Blood and tumor or nodule tissue repertoires from malignant and benign thyroid patients were compared.

General study points: The study reportedly found significantly higher TCR beta diversity in malignant thyroid tumors than benign nodules, in blood and tumor.

CDR1 is SGHVS and CDR2 is FQNEAQ in the germline V gene. The germline V and J ends were trimmed by 3 bases and 7 bases, with 11 bases remaining between them. The CDR3 runs to 13 residues. As processed by the authors: A distant-metastasis classifier for papillary thyroid cancer was built using CDR3 differences across clinicopathological groups. From the PCR reads, TCRdb re-called clones with MiXCR. Here the V and J calls rest on TCRdb's processing, not on the authors' analysis. Among roughly 15,000 clones listed, about 30% were seen once. This clone was counted a single time. Antigen: not known. There were no patients who had received any treatment before thyroid surgery.

Sequenced sample: adjacent normal tissue. This TCR was recovered from a female donor with papillary thyroid cancer or a benign thyroid nodule (not recorded which). Some clones in this sample may be carry-over from other donors' samples. The chain uses TRBV7-8 and TRBJ2-3; a weak D match, TRBD2 (5 bases). CDR3 amino acids: CASSFSDFYTQYF. In nucleotides, the CDR3 is TGTGCCAGCAGCTTCTCGGACTTCTATACGCAGTATTTT.